This T cell receptor (beta chain) was captured by sequencing in a study of shared clonotypes between healthy human individuals. CDR3 length equals 15 residues. CDR1 is SSHAT and CDR2 is FNYEAQ in the germline V gene (reference sequence). The genomic DNA of each subset was split evenly across several immunoSEQ plates. Profiled with immunoSEQ multiplex PCR; TCRdb holds only in-frame clones, not every one. The sample includes around 2,000,000 clones, 85% to 95% of them seen just once. As concerns this clone: At one end the junction does not follow the germline gene, possibly because of a read error.

The chain employs TRBV7-7 and TRBJ2-2; D is possibly TRBD1 (6 bases). The sample was naive CD4+ T cells sorted from blood. Subset meaning: CD45RA+ positively selected. This receptor was obtained from a man in his late teens or twenties in good health. The CDR3 sequence: CASSFRRGNTGELFF. Here the CDR3 DNA reads TGTGCTAGCAGCTTTCGCAGGGGGAACACCGGGGAGCTGTTTTTT.